This TCR beta chain was captured in a study of identical twins. Germline loops: CDR1 MNHEY, CDR2 SVGEGT. The V end lost 0 bases, the J end lost 14 bases, and 11 bases lay between the germline ends. The CDR3 spans 12 residues. cDNA carried unique molecular identifiers, and a universal primer site was added by template switching. TCRdb recomputed calls from the 5' RACE reads with MiXCR, one row per CDR3 protein. The sample yields 1.5 million to 2 million distinct CDR3 sequences, under 35% seen once. This clonotype came up a few times. This clonotype originated in a newborn girl in good health. V is TRBV6-2 or TRBV6-3 and J is TRBJ2-1, with a weak D call TRBD1 (6 bases). Material: cord blood. The DNA for the CDR3 is TGTGCCAGCAGTTACTCTACGGGACATGAGTTCTTC. It codes for CASSYSTGHEFF.